Listed below are T cell receptor beta chains from one sample, sequenced in a study of T cell responses to AZD1222 COVID-19 vaccine. Clones were read by immunoSEQ multiplex PCR, and TCRdb kept only the in-frame ones, dropping some. The top ten hold 3.3% of the sample, which has about 110,000 clones, around 84% seen once. The starting material was peripheral blood, obtained on day 0 of AZD1222 vaccination. Receptor source: an adult in good health. The CDR3 runs from the conserved cysteine through the conserved F or W. The D gene is left open where the match is weak. Clone sizes are given selectively: once, few, many, or a class where the clone is expanded.

size: .
J: TRBJ2-1
D: .
V: TRBV10-3
CDR3: CAISVTGQLGYNEQFF
DNA: TGTGCCATCAGTGTCACAGGACAGCTCGGGTACAATGAGCAGTTCTTC

size: .
J: TRBJ2-7
D: .
V: TRBV6-1
CDR3: CASSEATGTYEQYF
DNA: TGTGCCAGCAGTGAAGCCACAGGGACCTACGAGCAGTACTTC

size: .
J: TRBJ1-1
D: .
V: TRBV27
CDR3: CASSLGAAGLEAFF
DNA: TGTGCCAGCAGTTTAGGGGCCGCCGGCCTTGAAGCTTTCTTT

size: .
J: TRBJ1-1
D: .
V: TRBV3-1/TRBV3-2
CDR3: CASSQQGGPEAFF
DNA: TGTGCCAGCAGCCAGCAAGGGGGACCTGAAGCTTTCTTT

size: .
J: TRBJ2-3
D: .
V: TRBV4-1
CDR3: CASSSLSLPVNRAGDTDTQYF
DNA: TGCGCCAGCAGCTCCCTCTCCCTCCCCGTAAACAGGGCGGGGGACACAGATACGCAGTATTTT

size: .
J: TRBJ1-6
D: .
V: TRBV7-9
CDR3: CASSLGPGDSPLHF
DNA: TGTGCCAGCAGCTTAGGGCCAGGAGATTCACCCCTCCACTTT

size: once
J: TRBJ1-6
D: .
V: TRBV30
CDR3: CAWSQGVSSSYNSPLHF
DNA: TGTGCCTGGAGCCAAGGGGTCTCGAGCTCCTATAATTCACCCCTCCACTTT

size: once
J: TRBJ2-7
D: TRBD1
V: TRBV18
CDR3: CASSPRQGTYEQYF
DNA: TGTGCCAGCTCACCTAGACAGGGGACCTACGAGCAGTACTTC

size: once
J: TRBJ1-1
D: TRBD1
V: TRBV10-3
CDR3: CAIRVGTGETEAFF
DNA: TGTGCCATCAGGGTTGGGACAGGGGAAACTGAAGCTTTCTTT

size: few
J: TRBJ2-5
D: TRBD2
V: TRBV3-1/TRBV3-2
CDR3: CASSQLLAGFRETQYF
DNA: TGTGCCAGCAGCCAATTGTTAGCGGGGTTTCGCGAGACCCAGTACTTC

size: .
J: TRBJ2-7
D: .
V: TRBV7-3
CDR3: CASSLGPGSYEQYF
DNA: TGTGCCAGCAGCCTTGGGCCTGGGTCCTACGAGCAGTACTTC